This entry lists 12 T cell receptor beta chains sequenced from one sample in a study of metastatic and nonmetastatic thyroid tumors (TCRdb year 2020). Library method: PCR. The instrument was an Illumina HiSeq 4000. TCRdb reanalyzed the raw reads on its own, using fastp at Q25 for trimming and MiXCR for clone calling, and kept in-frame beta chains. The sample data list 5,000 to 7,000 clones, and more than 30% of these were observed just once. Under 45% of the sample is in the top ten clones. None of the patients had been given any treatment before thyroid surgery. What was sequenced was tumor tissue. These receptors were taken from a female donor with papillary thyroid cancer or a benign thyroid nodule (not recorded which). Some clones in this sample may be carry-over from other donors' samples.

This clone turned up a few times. This CDR3 reads CASSLGGGDEQYF. In DNA form, the CDR3 reads TGTGCCAGCAGCTTAGGGGGTGGCGACGAGCAGTACTTC. The V gene is TRBV11-2, the J gene TRBJ2-7; D not resolved. The V end was cut by 1 base, the J end by 5 bases, with 9 bases between. CDR3 length: 13 amino acids. Germline-derived CDR1 and CDR2 are SGHAT and FQNNGV.

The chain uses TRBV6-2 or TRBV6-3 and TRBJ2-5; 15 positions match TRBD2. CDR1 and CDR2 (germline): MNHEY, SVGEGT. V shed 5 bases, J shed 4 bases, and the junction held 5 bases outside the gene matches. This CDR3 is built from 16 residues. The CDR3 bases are TGTGCCAGCAGTGCGGGACTAGCGGGGGGAGGAGAGACCCAGTACTTC. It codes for CASSAGLAGGGETQYF.

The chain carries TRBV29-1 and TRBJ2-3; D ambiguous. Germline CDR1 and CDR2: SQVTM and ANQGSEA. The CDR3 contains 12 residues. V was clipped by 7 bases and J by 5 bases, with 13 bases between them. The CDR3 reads CSARSRQDTQYF. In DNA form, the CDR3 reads TGCAGCGCCCGGAGCAGGCAAGATACGCAGTATTTT.

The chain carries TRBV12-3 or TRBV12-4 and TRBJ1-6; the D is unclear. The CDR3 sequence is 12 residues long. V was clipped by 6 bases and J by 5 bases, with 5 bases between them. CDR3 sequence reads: CASSRNNSPLHF. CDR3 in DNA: TGTGCCAGCAGCCGAAATAATTCACCCCTCCACTTT.

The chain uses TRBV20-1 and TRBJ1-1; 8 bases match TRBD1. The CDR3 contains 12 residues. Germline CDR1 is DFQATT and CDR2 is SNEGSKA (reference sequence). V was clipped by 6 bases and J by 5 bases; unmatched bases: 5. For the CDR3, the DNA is TGCAGTGCCGACAGGGGAGAGACTGAAGCTTTCTTT. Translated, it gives CSADRGETEAFF.

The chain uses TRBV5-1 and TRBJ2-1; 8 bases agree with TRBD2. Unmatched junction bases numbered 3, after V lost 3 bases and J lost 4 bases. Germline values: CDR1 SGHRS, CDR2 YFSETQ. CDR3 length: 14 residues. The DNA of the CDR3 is TGCGCCAGCAGCTACGGGGGGGATTACAATGAGCAGTTCTTC. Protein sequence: CASSYGGDYNEQFF.

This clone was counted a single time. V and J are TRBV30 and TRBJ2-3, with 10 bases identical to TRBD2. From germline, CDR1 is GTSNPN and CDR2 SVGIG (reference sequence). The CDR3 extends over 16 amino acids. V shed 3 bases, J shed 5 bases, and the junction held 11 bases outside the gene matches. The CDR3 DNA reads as TGTGCCTGGAGCTTAGGTCTAGCGGGAGCCGGAGATACGCAGTATTTT. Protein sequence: CAWSLGLAGAGDTQYF. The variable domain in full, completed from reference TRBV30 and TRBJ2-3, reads SQTIHQWPATLVQPVGSPLSLECTVEGTSNPNLYWYRQAAGRGLQLLFYSVGIGQISSEVPQNLSASRPQDRQFILSSKKLLLSDSGFYLCAWSLGLAGAGDTQYFGPGTRLTVL.

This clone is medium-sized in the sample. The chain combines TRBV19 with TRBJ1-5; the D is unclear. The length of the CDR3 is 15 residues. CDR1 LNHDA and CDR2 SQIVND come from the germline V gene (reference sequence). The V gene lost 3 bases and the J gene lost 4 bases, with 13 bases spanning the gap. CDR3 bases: TGTGCCAGTAGTATTGCTGGTCTAGATAATCAGCCCCAGCATTTT. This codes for CASSIAGLDNQPQHF.

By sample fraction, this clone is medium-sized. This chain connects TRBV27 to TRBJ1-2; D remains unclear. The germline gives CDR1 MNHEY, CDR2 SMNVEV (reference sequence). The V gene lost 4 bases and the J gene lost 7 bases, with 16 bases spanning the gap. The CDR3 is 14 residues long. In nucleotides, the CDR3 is TGTGCCAGCAGTTATGCGGGTTTGTTAGGTGGCTACACCTTC. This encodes CASSYAGLLGGYTF.

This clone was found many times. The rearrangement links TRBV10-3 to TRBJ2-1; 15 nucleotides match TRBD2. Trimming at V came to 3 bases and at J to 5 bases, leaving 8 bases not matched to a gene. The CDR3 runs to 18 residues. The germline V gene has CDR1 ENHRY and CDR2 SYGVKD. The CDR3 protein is CAISEPGLAGGLDNEQFF. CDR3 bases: TGTGCCATCAGTGAACCGGGACTAGCGGGGGGATTGGACAATGAGCAGTTCTTC.

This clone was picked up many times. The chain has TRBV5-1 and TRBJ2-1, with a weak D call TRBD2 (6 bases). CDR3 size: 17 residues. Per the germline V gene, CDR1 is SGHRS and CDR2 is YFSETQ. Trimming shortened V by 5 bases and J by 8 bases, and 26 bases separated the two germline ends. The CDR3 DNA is TGCGCCAGCAGTTCCTCTGGCGGGGCAGGGCGCAGTGATGAGCAGTTCTTC. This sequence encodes CASSSSGGAGRSDEQFF.

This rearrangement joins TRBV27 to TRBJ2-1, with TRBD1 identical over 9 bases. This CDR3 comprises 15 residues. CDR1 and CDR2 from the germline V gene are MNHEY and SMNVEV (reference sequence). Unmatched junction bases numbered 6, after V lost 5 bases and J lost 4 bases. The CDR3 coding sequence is TGTGCCAGCAGTCGGACAGGGGATTCTTACAATGAGCAGTTCTTC. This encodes CASSRTGDSYNEQFF.